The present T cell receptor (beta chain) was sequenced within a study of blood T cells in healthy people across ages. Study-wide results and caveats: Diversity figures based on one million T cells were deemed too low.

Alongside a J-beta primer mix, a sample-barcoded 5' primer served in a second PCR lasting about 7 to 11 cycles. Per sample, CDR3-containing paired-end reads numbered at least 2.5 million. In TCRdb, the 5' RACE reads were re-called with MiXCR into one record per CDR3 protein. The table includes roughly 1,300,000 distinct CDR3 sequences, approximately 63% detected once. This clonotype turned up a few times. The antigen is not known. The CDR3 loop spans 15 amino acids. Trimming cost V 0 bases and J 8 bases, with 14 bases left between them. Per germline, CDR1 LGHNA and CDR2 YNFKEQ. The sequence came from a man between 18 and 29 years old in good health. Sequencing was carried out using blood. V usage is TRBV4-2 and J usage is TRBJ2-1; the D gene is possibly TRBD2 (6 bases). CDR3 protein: CASSQDKASAHEQFF. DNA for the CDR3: TGTGCCAGCAGCCAAGATAAGGCTAGCGCCCATGAGCAGTTCTTC.